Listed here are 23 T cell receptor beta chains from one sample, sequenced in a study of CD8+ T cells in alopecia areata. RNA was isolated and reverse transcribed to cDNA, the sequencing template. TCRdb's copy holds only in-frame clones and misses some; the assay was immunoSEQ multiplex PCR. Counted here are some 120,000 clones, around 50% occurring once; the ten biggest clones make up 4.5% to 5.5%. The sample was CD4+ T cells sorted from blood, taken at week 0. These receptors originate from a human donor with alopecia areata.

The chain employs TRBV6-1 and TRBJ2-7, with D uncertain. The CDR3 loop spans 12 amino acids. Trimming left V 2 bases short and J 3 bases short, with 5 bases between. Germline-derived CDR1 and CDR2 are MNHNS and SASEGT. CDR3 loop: CASSENYYEQYF. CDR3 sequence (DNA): TGTGCCAGCAGTGAAAACTACTACGAGCAGTACTTC.

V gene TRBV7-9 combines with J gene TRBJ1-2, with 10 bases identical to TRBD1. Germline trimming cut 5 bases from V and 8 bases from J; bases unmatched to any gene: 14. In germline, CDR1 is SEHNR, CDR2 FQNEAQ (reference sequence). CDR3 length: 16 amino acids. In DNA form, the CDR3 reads TGTGCCAGCAGCCCCCCCCTCCGGGACAGGGGATACGGCTACACCTTC. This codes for CASSPPLRDRGYGYTF.

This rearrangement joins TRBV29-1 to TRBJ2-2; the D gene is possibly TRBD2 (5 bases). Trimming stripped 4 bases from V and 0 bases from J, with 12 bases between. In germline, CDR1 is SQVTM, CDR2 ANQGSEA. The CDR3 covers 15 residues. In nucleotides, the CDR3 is TGCAGCGTTGGGAGGCGGAATACGAACACCGGGGAGCTGTTTTTT. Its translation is CSVGRRNTNTGELFF.

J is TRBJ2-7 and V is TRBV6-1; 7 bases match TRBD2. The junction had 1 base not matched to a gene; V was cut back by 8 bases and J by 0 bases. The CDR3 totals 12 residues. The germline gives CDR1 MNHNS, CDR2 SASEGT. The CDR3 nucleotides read TGTGCCAGCGGGAGGGACTCCTACGAGCAGTACTTC. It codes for CASGRDSYEQYF.

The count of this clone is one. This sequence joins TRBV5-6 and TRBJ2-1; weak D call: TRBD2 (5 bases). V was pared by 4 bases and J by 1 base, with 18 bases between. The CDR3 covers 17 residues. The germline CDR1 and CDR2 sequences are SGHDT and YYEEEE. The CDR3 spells CASSAGLGWGSYNEQFF. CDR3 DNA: TGTGCCAGCAGCGCAGGACTCGGGTGGGGTTCCTACAATGAGCAGTTCTTC.

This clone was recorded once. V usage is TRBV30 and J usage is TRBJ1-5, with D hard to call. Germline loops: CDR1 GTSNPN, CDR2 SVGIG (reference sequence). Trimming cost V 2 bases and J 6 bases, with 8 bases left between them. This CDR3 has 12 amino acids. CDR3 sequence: CAWSNERQPQHF. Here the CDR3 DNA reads TGTGCCTGGAGTAACGAGCGTCAGCCCCAGCATTTT.

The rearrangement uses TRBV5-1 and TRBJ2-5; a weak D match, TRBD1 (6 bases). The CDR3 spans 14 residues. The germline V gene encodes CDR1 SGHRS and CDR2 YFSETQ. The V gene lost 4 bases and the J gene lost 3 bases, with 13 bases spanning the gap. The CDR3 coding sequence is TGCGCCAGCAGCCCCAGCGAGGGGGAAGAGACCCAGTACTTC. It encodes CASSPSEGEETQYF.

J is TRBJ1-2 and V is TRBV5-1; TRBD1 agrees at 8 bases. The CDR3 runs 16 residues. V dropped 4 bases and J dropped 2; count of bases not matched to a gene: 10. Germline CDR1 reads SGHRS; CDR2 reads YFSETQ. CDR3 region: CASSPWGQDRNYGYTF. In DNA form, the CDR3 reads TGCGCCAGCAGCCCGTGGGGACAGGATAGGAACTATGGCTACACCTTC.

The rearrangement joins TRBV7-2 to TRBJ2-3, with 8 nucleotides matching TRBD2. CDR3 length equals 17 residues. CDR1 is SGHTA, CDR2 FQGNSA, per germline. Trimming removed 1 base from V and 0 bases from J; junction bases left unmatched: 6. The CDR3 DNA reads TGTGCCAGCAGCTTAGTGAGCGGGGGTACTAGCACAGATACGCAGTATTTT. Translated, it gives CASSLVSGGTSTDTQYF.

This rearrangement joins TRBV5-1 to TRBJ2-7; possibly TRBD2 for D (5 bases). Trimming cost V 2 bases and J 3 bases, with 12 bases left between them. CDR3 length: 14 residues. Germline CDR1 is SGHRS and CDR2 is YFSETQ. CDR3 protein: CASSLRGENYEQYF. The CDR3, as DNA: TGCGCCAGCAGCTTACGGGGAGAGAACTACGAGCAGTACTTC.

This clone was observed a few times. The CDR3 DNA reads as TGTGCCAGCAGCCAAGATCACGCCAGCCAGTTTGGAAATCAGCCCCAGCATTTT. This encodes CASSQDHASQFGNQPQHF. This rearrangement joins TRBV4-2 to TRBJ1-5; unclear D gene. This CDR3 has 18 amino acids. Germline-derived CDR1 and CDR2 are LGHNA and YNFKEQ. Trimming shortened V by 0 bases and J by 4 bases, and 19 bases separated the two germline ends.

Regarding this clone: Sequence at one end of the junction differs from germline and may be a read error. CDR3: CASSQDEYTEAFF. DNA for the CDR3: TGTGCCAGCAGCCAAGATGAATACACTGAAGCTTTCTTT. The gene calls are TRBV4-1 and TRBJ1-1; unclear D gene. Looked up from germline, CDR1 is MGHRA and CDR2 is YSYEKL. This CDR3 contains 13 residues.

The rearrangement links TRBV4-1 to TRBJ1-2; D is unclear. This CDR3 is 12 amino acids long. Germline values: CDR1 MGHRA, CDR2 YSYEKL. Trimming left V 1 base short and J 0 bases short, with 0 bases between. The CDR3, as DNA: TGCGCCAGCAGCCAAGCTAACTATGGCTACACCTTC. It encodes CASSQANYGYTF.

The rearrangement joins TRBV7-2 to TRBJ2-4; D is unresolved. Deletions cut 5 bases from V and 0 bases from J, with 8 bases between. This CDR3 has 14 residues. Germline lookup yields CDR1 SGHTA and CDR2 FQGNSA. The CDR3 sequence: CASSIDLAKNIQYF. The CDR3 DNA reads TGTGCCAGCAGCATCGACCTAGCCAAAAACATTCAGTACTTC.

The CDR3 sequence is CASSPGQGNPAFF. In nucleotides, the CDR3 is TGTGCCAGCTCACCCGGACAGGGTAACCCAGCTTTCTTT. This chain joins TRBV18 and TRBJ1-1; 8 bases are a match to TRBD1. This CDR3 contains 13 residues. Trimming at V came to 3 bases and at J to 10 bases, leaving 7 bases not matched to a gene. In germline, CDR1 is KGHSH, CDR2 LQKENI.

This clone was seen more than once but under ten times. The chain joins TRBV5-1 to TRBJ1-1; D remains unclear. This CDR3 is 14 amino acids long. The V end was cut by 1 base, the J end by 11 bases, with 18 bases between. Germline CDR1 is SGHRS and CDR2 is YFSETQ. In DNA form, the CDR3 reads TGCGCCAGCAGCTTGTCCCCAGCGACTCGGTCCGCTTTCTTT. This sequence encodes CASSLSPATRSAFF.

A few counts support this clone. In DNA form, the CDR3 reads TGCGCCAGCAGCCGAACTAGCCTTGAGCAGTTCTTC. Residues: CASSRTSLEQFF. J is TRBJ2-1 and V is TRBV5-1; perhaps TRBD2 as D (6 bases). The V end lost 4 bases, the J end lost 9 bases, and 11 bases lay between the germline ends. This CDR3 has 12 residues. Germline assignment: CDR1 SGHRS and CDR2 YFSETQ.

The CDR3 loop is CASSDIDTQYF. Written as DNA, the CDR3 is TGCGCCAGCAGTGATATAGATACGCAGTATTTT. This chain joins TRBV10-2 and TRBJ2-3, with no clear D. The CDR3 consists of 11 residues. The germline V and J ends were trimmed by 3 bases and 5 bases, with 3 bases remaining between them. The V gene's germline CDR1 is WSHSY and CDR2 SAAADI.

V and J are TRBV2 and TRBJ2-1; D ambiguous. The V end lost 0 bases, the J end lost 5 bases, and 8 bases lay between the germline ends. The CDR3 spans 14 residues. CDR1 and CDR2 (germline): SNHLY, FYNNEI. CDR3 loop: CASSEAVADNEQFF. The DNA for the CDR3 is TGTGCCAGCAGTGAAGCAGTGGCGGACAATGAGCAGTTCTTC.

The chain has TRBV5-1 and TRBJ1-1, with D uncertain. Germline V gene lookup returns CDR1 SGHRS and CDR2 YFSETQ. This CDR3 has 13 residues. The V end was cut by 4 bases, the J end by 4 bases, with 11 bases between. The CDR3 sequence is CASSATEGTEAFF. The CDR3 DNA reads TGCGCCAGCAGCGCAACAGAGGGCACTGAAGCTTTCTTT.

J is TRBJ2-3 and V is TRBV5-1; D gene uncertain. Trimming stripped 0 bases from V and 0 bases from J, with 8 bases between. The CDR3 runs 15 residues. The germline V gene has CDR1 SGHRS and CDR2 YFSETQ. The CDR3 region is CASSLESVSTDTQYF. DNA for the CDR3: TGCGCCAGCAGCTTGGAGAGCGTCAGCACAGATACGCAGTATTTT.

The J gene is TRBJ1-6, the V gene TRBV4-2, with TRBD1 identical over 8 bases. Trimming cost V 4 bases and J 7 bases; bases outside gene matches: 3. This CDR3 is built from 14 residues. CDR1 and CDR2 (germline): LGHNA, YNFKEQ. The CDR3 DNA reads TGTGCCAGCAGCCTCACAGGGGGAAATTCACCCCTCCACTTT. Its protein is CASSLTGGNSPLHF.

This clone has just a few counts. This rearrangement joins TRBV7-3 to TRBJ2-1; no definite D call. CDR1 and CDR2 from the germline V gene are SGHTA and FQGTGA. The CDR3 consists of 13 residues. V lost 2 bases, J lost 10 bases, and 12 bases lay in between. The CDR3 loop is CASSLWAYEEQFF. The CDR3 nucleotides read TGTGCCAGCAGCTTATGGGCGTACGAGGAGCAGTTCTTC. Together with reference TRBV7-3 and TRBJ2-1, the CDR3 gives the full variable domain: GAGVSQTPSNKVTEKGKYVELRCDPISGHTALYWYRQSLGQGPEFLIYFQGTGAADDSGLPNDRFFAVRPEGSVSTLKIQRTERGDSAVYLCASSLWAYEEQFFGPGTRLTVL.